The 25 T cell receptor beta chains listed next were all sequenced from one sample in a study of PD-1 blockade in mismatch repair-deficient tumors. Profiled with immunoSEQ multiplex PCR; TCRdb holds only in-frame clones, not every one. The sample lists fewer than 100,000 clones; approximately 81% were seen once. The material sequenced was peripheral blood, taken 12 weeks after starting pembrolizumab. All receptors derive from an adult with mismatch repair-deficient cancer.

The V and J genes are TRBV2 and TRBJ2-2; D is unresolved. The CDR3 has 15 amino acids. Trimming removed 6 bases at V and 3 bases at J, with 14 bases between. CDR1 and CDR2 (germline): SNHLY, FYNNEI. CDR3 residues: CASRGRSSDTGELFF. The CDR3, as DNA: TGTGCCAGCAGAGGACGCAGCTCGGACACCGGGGAGCTGTTTTTT.

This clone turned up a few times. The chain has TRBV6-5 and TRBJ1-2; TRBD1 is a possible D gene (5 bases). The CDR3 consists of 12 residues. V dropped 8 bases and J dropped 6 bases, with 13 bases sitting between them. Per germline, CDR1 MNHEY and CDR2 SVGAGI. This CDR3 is CASGAGSHGYTF. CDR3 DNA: TGTGCCAGCGGGGCAGGATCGCATGGCTACACCTTC.

The CDR3 loop reads CASSPAAGAVSGANVLTF. As DNA, the CDR3 is TGTGCCAGCAGCCCGGCAGCGGGAGCCGTCTCTGGGGCCAACGTCCTGACTTTC. The chain combines TRBV11-3 with TRBJ2-6; TRBD2 agrees at 8 bases. The trim removed 5 bases at V and 0 bases at J, leaving 9 bases unmatched. There are 18 residues in the CDR3. Looked up from germline, CDR1 is SGHNT and CDR2 is YENEEA.

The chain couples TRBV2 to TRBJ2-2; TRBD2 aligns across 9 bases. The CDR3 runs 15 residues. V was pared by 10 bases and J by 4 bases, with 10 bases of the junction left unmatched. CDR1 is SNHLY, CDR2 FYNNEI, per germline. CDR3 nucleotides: TGTGCCACCCTTAGCGGGAGAATCGGCACCGGGGAGCTGTTTTTT. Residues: CATLSGRIGTGELFF.

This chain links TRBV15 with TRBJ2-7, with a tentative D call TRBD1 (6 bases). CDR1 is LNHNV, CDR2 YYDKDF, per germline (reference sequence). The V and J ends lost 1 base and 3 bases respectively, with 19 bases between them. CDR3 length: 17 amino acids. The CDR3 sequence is CATSRVNQGKRNYEQYF. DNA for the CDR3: TGTGCCACCAGCAGAGTGAACCAGGGGAAGAGAAACTACGAGCAGTACTTC.

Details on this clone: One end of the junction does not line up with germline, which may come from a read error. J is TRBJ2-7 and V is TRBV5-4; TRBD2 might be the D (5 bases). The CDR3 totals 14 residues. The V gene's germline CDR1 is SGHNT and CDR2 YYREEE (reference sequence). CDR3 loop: CASSQDIGGRAKNF. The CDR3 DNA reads TGTGCCAGCAGCCAAGATATTGGTGGGAGAGCGAAAAACTTC.

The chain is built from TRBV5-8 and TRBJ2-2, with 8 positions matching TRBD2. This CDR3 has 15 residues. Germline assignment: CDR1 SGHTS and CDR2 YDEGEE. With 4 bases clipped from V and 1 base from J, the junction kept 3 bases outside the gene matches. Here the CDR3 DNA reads TGTGCCAGCAGCCGGACTAGCATGAACACCGGGGAGCTGTTTTTT. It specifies CASSRTSMNTGELFF.

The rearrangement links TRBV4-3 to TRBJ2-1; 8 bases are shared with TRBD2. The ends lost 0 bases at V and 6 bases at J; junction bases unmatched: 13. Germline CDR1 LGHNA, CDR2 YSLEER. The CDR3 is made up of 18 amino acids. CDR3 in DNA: TGCGCCAGCAGCCAAGATATAAGCGGGAGACCCCCCCGCAATGAGCAGTTCTTC. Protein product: CASSQDISGRPPRNEQFF.

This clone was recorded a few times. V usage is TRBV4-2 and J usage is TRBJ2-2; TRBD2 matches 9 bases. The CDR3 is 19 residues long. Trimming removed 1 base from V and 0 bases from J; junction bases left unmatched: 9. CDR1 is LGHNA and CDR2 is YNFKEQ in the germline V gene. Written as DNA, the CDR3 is TGTGCCAGCAGCCAAGCCATGAAACTAGCGGGCACGAACACCGGGGAGCTGTTTTTT. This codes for CASSQAMKLAGTNTGELFF.

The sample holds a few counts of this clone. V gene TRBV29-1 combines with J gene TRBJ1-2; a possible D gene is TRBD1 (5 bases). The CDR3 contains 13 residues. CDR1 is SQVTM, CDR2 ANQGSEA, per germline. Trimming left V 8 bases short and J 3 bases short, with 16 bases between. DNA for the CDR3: TGCAGCATCGGGGAGGGGAGCGACTATGGCTACACCTTC. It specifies CSIGEGSDYGYTF.

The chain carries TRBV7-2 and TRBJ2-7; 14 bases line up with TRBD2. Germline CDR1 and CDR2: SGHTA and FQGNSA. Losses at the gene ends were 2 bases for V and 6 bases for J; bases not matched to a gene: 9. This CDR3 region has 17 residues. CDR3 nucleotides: TGTGCCAGCAGCTTAACCGGACTAGCGGGAGGTATCCCCGAGCAGTACTTC. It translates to CASSLTGLAGGIPEQYF.

This CDR3 is CASSVSGISAGELFF. CDR3 coding DNA: TGTGCCAGCAGCGTCAGCGGGATAAGCGCCGGGGAGCTGTTTTTT. This chain joins TRBV9 and TRBJ2-2, with 7 positions matching TRBD2. Germline lookup yields CDR1 SGDLS and CDR2 YYNGEE. Trimming took 2 bases from V and 6 from J; bases not matched to a gene: 7. CDR3 size: 15 residues.

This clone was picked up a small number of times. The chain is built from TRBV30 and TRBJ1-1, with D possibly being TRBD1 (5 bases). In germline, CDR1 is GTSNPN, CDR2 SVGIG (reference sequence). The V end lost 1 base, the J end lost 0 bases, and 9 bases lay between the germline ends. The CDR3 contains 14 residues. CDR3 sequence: CAWSAGQVNTEAFF. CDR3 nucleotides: TGTGCCTGGAGTGCGGGGCAGGTGAACACTGAAGCTTTCTTT.

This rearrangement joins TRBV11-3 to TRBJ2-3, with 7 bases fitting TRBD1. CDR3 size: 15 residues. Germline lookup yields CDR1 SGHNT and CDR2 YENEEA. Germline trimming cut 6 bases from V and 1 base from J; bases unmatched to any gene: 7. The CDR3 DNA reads TGTGCCAGCAGTCCAACAGGGGCCGGCACAGATACGCAGTATTTT. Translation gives CASSPTGAGTDTQYF.

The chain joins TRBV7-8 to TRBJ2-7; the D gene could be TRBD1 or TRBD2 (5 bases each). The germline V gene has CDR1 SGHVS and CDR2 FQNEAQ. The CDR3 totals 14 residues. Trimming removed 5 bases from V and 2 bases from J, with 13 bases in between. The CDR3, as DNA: TGTGCCAGCAGCGGGGGACGGGGAACCTACGAGCAGTACTTC. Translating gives CASSGGRGTYEQYF.

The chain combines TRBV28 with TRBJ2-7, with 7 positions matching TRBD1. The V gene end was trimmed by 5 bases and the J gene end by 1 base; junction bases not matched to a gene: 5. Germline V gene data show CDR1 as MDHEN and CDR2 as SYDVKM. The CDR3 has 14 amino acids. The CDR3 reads CASSPGTESYEQYF. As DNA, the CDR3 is TGTGCCAGCAGTCCGGGGACAGAGTCCTACGAGCAGTACTTC.

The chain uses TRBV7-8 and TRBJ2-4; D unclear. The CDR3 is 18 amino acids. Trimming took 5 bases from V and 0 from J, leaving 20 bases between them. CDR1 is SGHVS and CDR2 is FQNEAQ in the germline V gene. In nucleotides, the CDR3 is TGTGCCAGCAGCCCTCAACGTCTGGGTCTCTTAGCCAAAAACATTCAGTACTTC. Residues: CASSPQRLGLLAKNIQYF.

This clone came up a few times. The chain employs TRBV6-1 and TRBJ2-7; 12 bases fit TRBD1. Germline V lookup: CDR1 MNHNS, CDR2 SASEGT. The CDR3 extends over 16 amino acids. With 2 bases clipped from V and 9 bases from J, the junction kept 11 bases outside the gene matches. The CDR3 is CASSESYRDRGRGQYF. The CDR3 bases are TGTGCCAGCAGTGAAAGTTATAGGGACAGGGGGCGCGGGCAGTACTTC.

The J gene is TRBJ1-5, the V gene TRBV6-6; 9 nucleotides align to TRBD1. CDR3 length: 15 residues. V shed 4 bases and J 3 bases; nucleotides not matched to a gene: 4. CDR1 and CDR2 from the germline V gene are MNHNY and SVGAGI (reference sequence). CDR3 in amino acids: CASSSGQGLNQPQHF. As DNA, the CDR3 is TGTGCCAGCAGTTCGGGACAGGGACTCAATCAGCCCCAGCATTTT.

The CDR3 is CASSPRQVNTGELFF. Written as DNA, the CDR3 is TGTGCCAGCAGCCCGCGACAGGTTAACACCGGGGAGCTGTTTTTT. The genes are TRBV7-3 and TRBJ2-2; possibly TRBD1 for D (6 bases). The CDR3 totals 15 residues. Germline lookup yields CDR1 SGHTA and CDR2 FQGTGA. V was cut by 5 bases and J by 2 bases, with 12 bases left in between.

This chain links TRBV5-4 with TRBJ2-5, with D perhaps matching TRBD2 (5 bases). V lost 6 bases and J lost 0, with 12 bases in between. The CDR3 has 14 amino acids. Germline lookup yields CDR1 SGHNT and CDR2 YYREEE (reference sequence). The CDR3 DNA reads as TGTGCCAGCACAACGGGGTTTAACCAAGAGACCCAGTACTTC. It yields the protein CASTTGFNQETQYF.

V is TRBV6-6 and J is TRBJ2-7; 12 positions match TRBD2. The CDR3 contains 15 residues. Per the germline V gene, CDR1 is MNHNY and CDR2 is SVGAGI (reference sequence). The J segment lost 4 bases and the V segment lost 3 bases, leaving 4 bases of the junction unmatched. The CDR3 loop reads CASSYSTSGSYEQYF. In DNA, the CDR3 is TGTGCCAGCAGTTATTCGACTAGCGGGAGTTACGAGCAGTACTTC.

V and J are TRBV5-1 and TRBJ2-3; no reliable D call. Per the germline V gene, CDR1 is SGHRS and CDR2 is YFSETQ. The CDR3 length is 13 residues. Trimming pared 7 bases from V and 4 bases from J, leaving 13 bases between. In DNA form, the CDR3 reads TGCGCCAGCTCTCCCCGGTGGGCAGATACGCAGTATTTT. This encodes CASSPRWADTQYF.

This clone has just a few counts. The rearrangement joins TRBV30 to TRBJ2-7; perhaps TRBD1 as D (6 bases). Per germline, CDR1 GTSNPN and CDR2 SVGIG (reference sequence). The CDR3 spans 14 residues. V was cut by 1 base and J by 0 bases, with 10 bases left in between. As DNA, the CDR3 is TGTGCCTGGAGTGCCGGACAGAACTCCTACGAGCAGTACTTC. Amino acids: CAWSAGQNSYEQYF.

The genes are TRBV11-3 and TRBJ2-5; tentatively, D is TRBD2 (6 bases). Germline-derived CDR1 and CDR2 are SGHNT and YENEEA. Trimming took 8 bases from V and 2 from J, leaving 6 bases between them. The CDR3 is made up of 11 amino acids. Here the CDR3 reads CASGTQETQYF. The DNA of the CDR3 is TGTGCCAGCGGGACTCAAGAGACCCAGTACTTC.